The 20 T cell receptor beta chains in this list originate from one sample, sequenced in a study of blood T cell repertoires in COVID-19 (dated by TCRdb to the early 2020s). Libraries were prepared through the immunoSEQ multiplex PCR assay. The table comes from immuneACCESS by way of TCRdb, which keeps in-frame sequences with V and J called. Part of the clones is missing from these tables; in studies checked, under half for an unresolved V gene and the rest for unknown reasons. A total of about 190,000 clones appear in this sample, 70% to 90% of them only once. The ten largest clones represent approximately 4.5% of the sample. The sample taken for sequencing was peripheral blood. These receptors were taken from a human donor in a cohort sampled during active COVID-19.

J is TRBJ1-2 and V is TRBV5-5; D may be TRBD1 (5 bases). The CDR3 is 14 residues long. From germline, CDR1 is SGHKS and CDR2 YYEKEE (reference sequence). Trimming took 1 base from V and 4 from J, leaving 11 bases between them. The CDR3 loop is CASSLMGDFYGYTF. As DNA, the CDR3 is TGTGCCAGCAGCTTGATGGGGGACTTCTATGGCTACACCTTC.

The CDR3 DNA sequence: TGTGCCAGCAGCTTGGCTGAGCTAGCGGGAGGGGGCCGGGAGCAGTTCTTC. It translates to CASSLAELAGGGREQFF. V is TRBV5-4 and J is TRBJ2-1, with TRBD2 matching over 12 bases. Unmatched junction bases numbered 11, after V lost 0 bases and J lost 10 bases. Germline V lookup: CDR1 SGHNT, CDR2 YYREEE (reference sequence). The CDR3 loop spans 17 amino acids. Looking up the rest from reference TRBV5-4 and TRBJ2-1 gives the full variable domain: ETGVTQSPTHLIKTRGQQVTLRCSSQSGHNTVSWYQQALGQGPQFIFQYYREEENGRGNFPPRFSGLQFPNYSSELNVNALELDDSALYLCASSLAELAGGGREQFFGPGTRLTVL.

The rearrangement links TRBV3-1 (or the pseudogene TRBV3-2) to TRBJ2-2; D gene ambiguous. The CDR3 runs 13 residues. The V gene's germline CDR1 is LGHDT and CDR2 YNNKEL (reference sequence). Trimming took 4 bases from V and 6 from J, leaving 9 bases between them. CDR3: CASSPSLAGELFF. CDR3 DNA sequence: TGTGCCAGCAGCCCGAGTTTAGCCGGGGAGCTGTTTTTT.

The genes are TRBV24-1 and TRBJ1-4; the D gene is possibly TRBD1 (5 bases). The germline V and J ends were trimmed by 2 bases and 4 bases, with 7 bases remaining between them. The CDR3 is 14 residues long. Germline loops: CDR1 KGHDR, CDR2 SFDVKD. CDR3 in amino acids: CATSDSTVNEKLFF. The CDR3 DNA is TGTGCCACCAGTGATTCGACAGTTAATGAAAAACTGTTTTTT.

As for this clone: Other DNA sequences of this sample code for an identical CDR3. This chain uses TRBV7-2 with TRBJ2-1; TRBD2 agrees at 10 bases. J gave up 4 bases and V 5 bases, and 5 bases lay outside the gene matches. CDR1 is SGHTA, CDR2 FQGNSA, per germline. There are 15 residues in the CDR3. The CDR3 spells CASSPRTSGYNEQFF. The CDR3 bases are TGTGCCAGCAGCCCGCGGACTAGCGGTTACAATGAGCAGTTCTTC.

This clone was observed a single time. CDR3 protein: CSVHDLAGPTEAFF. CDR3 in DNA: TGCAGCGTCCACGACCTGGCAGGCCCCACTGAAGCTTTCTTT. V is TRBV29-1 and J is TRBJ1-1; D unclear. The CDR3 is 14 amino acids. V gave up 6 bases and J gave up 4 bases, with 18 bases separating them. Germline V gene data show CDR1 as SQVTM and CDR2 as ANQGSEA.

This clone appeared once. The CDR3 region is CASSWVSAEETQYF. The DNA of the CDR3 is TGTGCCAGCAGCTGGGTGAGCGCAGAGGAGACCCAGTACTTC. The V and J genes are TRBV5-4 and TRBJ2-5; D is unclear. The CDR3 length is 14 residues. Trimming cost V 3 bases and J 5 bases, with 14 bases left between them. Germline CDR1 is SGHNT and CDR2 is YYREEE (reference sequence).

This chain links TRBV19 with TRBJ1-5; D remains ambiguous. The CDR3 spans 16 residues. CDR1 and CDR2 from the germline V gene are LNHDA and SQIVND (reference sequence). Trimming left V 1 base short and J 2 bases short, with 12 bases between. The chain's CDR3 is CASSIAPAVGNQPQHF. CDR3 nucleotide sequence: TGTGCCAGTAGTATAGCCCCGGCGGTCGGCAATCAGCCCCAGCATTTT.

The V call is TRBV19, the J call TRBJ1-2, with 8 bases matching TRBD1. V was pared by 7 bases and J by 8 bases, with 6 bases of the junction left unmatched. The CDR3 has 12 residues. CDR1 and CDR2 (germline): LNHDA, SQIVND (reference sequence). CDR3 sequence reads: CASMDREGGYTF. For the CDR3, the DNA is TGTGCCAGTATGGACAGGGAAGGCGGCTACACCTTC.

The gene calls are TRBV2 and TRBJ2-7, with D perhaps TRBD1 (7 bases). In germline, CDR1 is SNHLY, CDR2 FYNNEI. The CDR3 totals 15 residues. Trimming shortened V by 5 bases and J by 5 bases, and 19 bases separated the two germline ends. The CDR3 region has the DNA TGTGCCAGCAGTCGGGTGGGGGCAGGGGGGAACGAGCAGTACTTC. The encoded protein is CASSRVGAGGNEQYF.

J is TRBJ2-7 and V is TRBV21-1; the table calls TRBD2, which could not be checked here. TRBV21-1 has pseudogene status. The CDR3 contains 16 residues. The CDR3 is CASSKKDLTSSYEQYF. CDR3 DNA sequence: TGTGCCAGCAGCAAAAAGGATCTTACTAGTTCCTACGAGCAGTACTTC.

J is TRBJ2-7 and V is TRBV18; 7 nucleotides agree with TRBD1. The CDR3 spans 13 residues. Germline CDR1 is KGHSH and CDR2 is LQKENI. The V and J ends lost 6 bases and 2 bases, in that order; junction bases with no gene match: 4. The CDR3, as DNA: TGTGCCAGCTCCCGGGGACAGACCTACGAGCAGTACTTC. Protein: CASSRGQTYEQYF.

The chain joins TRBV19 to TRBJ1-5, with D possibly TRBD1 on 6 matching bases. Germline V gives CDR1 LNHDA, CDR2 SQIVND (reference sequence). With 10 bases removed from V and 5 bases from J, the gap between germline ends came to 27 bases. This CDR3 region has 17 residues. The DNA for the CDR3 is TGTGCCAATAGCCCCGGGACATTCCCCAATAGTTATCAGCCCCAGCATTTT. This translates into CANSPGTFPNSYQPQHF.

In its sample, this clone was seen once. This chain joins TRBV4-2 and TRBJ1-3; the D gene is possibly TRBD1 (6 bases). The CDR3 has 16 residues. Trimming removed 3 bases at V and 0 bases at J, with 12 bases between. CDR1 is LGHNA and CDR2 is YNFKEQ in the germline V gene. The CDR3 protein is CASSQTGDLSGNTIYF. Here the CDR3 DNA reads TGTGCCAGCAGCCAGACAGGAGACCTCTCTGGAAACACCATATATTTT.

This sequence joins TRBV7-9 and TRBJ2-1; TRBD2 matches at 14 bases. CDR1 is SEHNR, CDR2 FQNEAQ, per germline (reference sequence). CDR3 length: 17 amino acids. V lost 1 base to trimming and J lost 6 bases; unmatched junction nucleotides: 5. This CDR3 reads CASSLGGLAGVLNEQFF. The CDR3 region has the DNA TGTGCCAGCAGCTTAGGGGGACTAGCGGGAGTACTCAATGAGCAGTTCTTC.

The rearrangement uses TRBV12-5 and TRBJ2-1; 11 nucleotides agree with TRBD2. V dropped 6 bases and J dropped 6; count of bases not matched to a gene: 4. This CDR3 has 14 residues. Germline-derived CDR1 and CDR2 are LGHNT and FRNRAP. The CDR3 here is CASGLSGGANEQFF. CDR3 DNA: TGTGCTAGTGGCCTTAGCGGGGGGGCCAATGAGCAGTTCTTC.

The rearrangement links TRBV19 to TRBJ1-5, with 9 bases matching TRBD1. This CDR3 has 15 amino acids. The germline CDR1 and CDR2 sequences are LNHDA and SQIVND (reference sequence). The V and J ends lost 4 bases and 6 bases, in that order; junction bases with no gene match: 7. CDR3 amino acids: CASSTQQGARQPQHF. DNA for the CDR3: TGTGCCAGTAGTACACAACAGGGGGCCCGTCAGCCCCAGCATTTT. The full variable domain, completed using reference TRBV19 and TRBJ1-5, is DGGITQSPKYLFRKEGQNVTLSCEQNLNHDAMYWYRQDPGQGLRLIYYSQIVNDFQKGDIAEGYSVSREKKESFPLTVTSAQKNPTAFYLCASSTQQGARQPQHFGDGTRLSIL.

The sample holds one count of this clone. V usage is TRBV24-1 and J usage is TRBJ2-3; D unresolved. Trimming stripped 3 bases from V and 4 bases from J, with 10 bases between. The germline CDR1 and CDR2 sequences are KGHDR and SFDVKD. The CDR3 runs to 14 residues. CDR3 DNA sequence: TGTGCCACCAGTGATCCGTTCCCGTCAGATACGCAGTATTTT. It specifies CATSDPFPSDTQYF.

This chain links TRBV28 with TRBJ2-6, with TRBD1 matching over 8 bases. Germline V CDR1 and CDR2: MDHEN, SYDVKM. CDR3 length: 17 amino acids. Trimming removed 6 bases from V and 0 bases from J; junction bases left unmatched: 7. CDR3 amino acids: CASRIGTGISGANVLTF. The CDR3 DNA sequence: TGTGCCAGCAGAATCGGGACAGGAATCTCTGGGGCCAACGTCCTGACTTTC.

The gene calls are TRBV19 and TRBJ1-2; 9 nucleotides match TRBD1. This CDR3 contains 17 residues. Germline V gene data show CDR1 as LNHDA and CDR2 as SQIVND (reference sequence). With 1 base clipped from V and 7 bases from J, the junction kept 13 bases outside the gene matches. CDR3 sequence reads: CASSIVQKGQGSGGYTF. The CDR3 nucleotides are TGTGCCAGTAGTATAGTCCAAAAGGGACAGGGAAGCGGTGGCTACACCTTC.